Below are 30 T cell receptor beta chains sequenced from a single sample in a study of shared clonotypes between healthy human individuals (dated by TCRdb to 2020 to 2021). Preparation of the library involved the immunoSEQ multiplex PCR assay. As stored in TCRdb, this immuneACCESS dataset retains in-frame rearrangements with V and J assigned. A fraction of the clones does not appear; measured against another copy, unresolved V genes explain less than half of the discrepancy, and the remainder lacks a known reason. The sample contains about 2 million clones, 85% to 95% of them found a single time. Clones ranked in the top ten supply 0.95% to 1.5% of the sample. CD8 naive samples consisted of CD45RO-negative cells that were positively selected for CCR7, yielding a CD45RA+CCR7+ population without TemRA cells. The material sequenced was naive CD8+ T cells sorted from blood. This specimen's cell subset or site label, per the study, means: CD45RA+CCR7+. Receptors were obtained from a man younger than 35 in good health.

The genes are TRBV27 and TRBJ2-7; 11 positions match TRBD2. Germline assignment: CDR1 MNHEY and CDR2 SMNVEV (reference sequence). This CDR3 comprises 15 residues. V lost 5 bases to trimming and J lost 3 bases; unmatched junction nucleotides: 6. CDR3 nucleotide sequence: TGTGCCAGCAGTCCGGCCGGGACTAGCGGCTACGAGCAGTACTTC. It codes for CASSPAGTSGYEQYF.

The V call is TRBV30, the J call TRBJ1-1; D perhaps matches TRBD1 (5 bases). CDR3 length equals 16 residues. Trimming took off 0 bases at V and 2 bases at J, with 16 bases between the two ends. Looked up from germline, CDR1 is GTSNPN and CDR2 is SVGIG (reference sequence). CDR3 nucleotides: TGTGCCTGGAGTGTATCCTGGGGGGGACCAAACACTGAAGCTTTCTTT. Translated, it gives CAWSVSWGGPNTEAFF. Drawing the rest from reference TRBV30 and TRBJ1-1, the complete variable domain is SQTIHQWPATLVQPVGSPLSLECTVEGTSNPNLYWYRQAAGRGLQLLFYSVGIGQISSEVPQNLSASRPQDRQFILSSKKLLLSDSGFYLCAWSVSWGGPNTEAFFGQGTRLTVV.

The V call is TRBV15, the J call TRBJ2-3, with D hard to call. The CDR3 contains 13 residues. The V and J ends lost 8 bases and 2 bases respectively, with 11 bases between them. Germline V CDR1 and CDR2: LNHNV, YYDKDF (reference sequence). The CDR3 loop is CATGRAATDTQYF. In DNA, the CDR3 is TGTGCCACCGGACGGGCCGCCACAGATACGCAGTATTTT.

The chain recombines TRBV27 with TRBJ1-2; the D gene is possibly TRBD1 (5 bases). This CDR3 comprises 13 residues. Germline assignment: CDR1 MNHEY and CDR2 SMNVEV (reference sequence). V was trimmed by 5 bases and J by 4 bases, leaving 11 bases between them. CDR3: CASSPSGVYGYTF. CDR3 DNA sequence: TGTGCCAGCAGTCCATCGGGGGTCTATGGCTACACCTTC.

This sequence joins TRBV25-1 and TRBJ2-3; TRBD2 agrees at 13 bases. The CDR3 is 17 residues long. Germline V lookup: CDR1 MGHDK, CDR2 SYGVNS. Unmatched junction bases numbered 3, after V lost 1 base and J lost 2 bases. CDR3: CASSESLAGGYTDTQYF. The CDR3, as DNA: TGTGCCAGCAGTGAATCACTAGCGGGAGGGTACACAGATACGCAGTATTTT.

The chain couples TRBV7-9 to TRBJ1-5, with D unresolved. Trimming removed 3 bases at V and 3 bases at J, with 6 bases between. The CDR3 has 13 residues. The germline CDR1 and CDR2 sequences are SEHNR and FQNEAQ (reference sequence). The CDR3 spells CASSFQANQPQHF. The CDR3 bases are TGTGCCAGCAGCTTTCAGGCCAATCAGCCCCAGCATTTT.

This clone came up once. The CDR3, as DNA: TGCAGCGTTGCCTTGACTAGCGGGGCCGATACAGATACGCAGTATTTT. Translating it yields CSVALTSGADTDTQYF. The chain carries TRBV29-1 and TRBJ2-3; TRBD2 agrees at 11 bases. The CDR3 runs to 16 residues. Trimming at V came to 4 bases and at J to 3 bases, leaving 9 bases not matched to a gene. The germline V gene has CDR1 SQVTM and CDR2 ANQGSEA.

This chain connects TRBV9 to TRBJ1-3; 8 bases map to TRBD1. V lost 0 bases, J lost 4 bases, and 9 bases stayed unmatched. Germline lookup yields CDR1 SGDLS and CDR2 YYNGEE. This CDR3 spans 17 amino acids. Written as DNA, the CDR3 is TGTGCCAGCAGCGTAGAATCGACAGGGGCTGGAGGAAACACCATATATTTT. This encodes CASSVESTGAGGNTIYF.

The CDR3 sequence: CASSGTSGMGEQYF. The CDR3 region has the DNA TGTGCCAGCTCCGGGACTAGCGGGATGGGCGAGCAGTACTTC. The chain is built from TRBV18 and TRBJ2-7; 13 nucleotides align to TRBD2. The CDR3 totals 14 residues. Germline V gene sequence: CDR1 KGHSH, CDR2 LQKENI. V shed 6 bases, J shed 6 bases, and the junction held 5 bases outside the gene matches.

The CDR3, as DNA: TGTGCCAGCAGTCCTCTCACACTGGGAAGCACAGATACGCAGTATTTT. It is translated as CASSPLTLGSTDTQYF. The chain combines TRBV28 with TRBJ2-3, with D hard to call. CDR1 MDHEN and CDR2 SYDVKM come from the germline V gene. Trimming pared 5 bases from V and 0 bases from J, leaving 15 bases between. The CDR3 contains 16 residues.

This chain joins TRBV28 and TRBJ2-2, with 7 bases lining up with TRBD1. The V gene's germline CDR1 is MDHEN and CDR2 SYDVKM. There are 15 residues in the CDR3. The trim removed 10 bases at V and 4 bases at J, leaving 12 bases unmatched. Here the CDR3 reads CATLRQGDSTGELFF. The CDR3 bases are TGTGCCACCCTTCGACAGGGAGATAGCACCGGGGAGCTGTTTTTT. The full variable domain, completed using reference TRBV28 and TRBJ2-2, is DVKVTQSSRYLVKRTGEKVFLECVQDMDHENMFWYRQDPGLGLRLIYFSYDVKMKEKGDIPEGYSVSREKKERFSLILESASTNQTSMYLCATLRQGDSTGELFFGEGSRLTVL.

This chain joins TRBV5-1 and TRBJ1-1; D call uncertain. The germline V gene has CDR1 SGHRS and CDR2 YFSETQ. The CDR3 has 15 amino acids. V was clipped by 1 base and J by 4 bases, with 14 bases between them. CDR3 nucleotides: TGCGCCAGCAGCTTGTGGTCTGGAGGAGGCACTGAAGCTTTCTTT. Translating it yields CASSLWSGGGTEAFF.

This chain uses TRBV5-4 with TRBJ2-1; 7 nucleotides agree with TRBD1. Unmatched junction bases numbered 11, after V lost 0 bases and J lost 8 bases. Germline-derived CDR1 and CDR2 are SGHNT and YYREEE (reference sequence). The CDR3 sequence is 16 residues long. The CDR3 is CASSLDRGDFGDEQFF. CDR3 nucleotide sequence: TGTGCCAGCAGCTTGGACAGGGGAGATTTTGGGGATGAGCAGTTCTTC.

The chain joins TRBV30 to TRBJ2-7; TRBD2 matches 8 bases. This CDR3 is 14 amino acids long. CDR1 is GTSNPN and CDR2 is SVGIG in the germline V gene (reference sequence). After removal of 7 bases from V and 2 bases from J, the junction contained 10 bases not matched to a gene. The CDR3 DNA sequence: TGTGCCTTATCCCTAGCGGGTACAGCCTACGAGCAGTACTTC. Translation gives CALSLAGTAYEQYF.

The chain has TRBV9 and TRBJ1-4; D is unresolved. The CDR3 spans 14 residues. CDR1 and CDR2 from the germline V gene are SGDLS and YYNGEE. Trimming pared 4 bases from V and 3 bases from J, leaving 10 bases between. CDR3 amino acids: CASSQGGSNEKLFF. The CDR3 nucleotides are TGTGCCAGCAGCCAAGGAGGGTCTAATGAAAAACTGTTTTTT.

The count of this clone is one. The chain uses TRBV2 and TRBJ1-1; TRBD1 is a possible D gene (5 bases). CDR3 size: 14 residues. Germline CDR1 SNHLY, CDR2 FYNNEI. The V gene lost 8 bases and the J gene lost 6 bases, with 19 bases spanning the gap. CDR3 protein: CASWPGEGSSEAFF. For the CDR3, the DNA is TGTGCCAGCTGGCCGGGGGAAGGGTCGTCTGAAGCTTTCTTT.

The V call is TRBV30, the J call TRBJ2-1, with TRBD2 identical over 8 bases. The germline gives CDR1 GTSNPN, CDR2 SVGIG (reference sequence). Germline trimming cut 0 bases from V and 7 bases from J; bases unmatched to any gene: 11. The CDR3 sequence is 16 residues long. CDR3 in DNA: TGTGCCTGGAGTGTACGGTCGGTACTAGCGGAGAATGAGCAGTTCTTC. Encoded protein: CAWSVRSVLAENEQFF.

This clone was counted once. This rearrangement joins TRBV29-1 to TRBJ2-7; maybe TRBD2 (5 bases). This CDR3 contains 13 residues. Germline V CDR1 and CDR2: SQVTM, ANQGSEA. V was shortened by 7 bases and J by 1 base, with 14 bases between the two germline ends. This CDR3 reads CSASSGESYEQYF. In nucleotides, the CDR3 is TGCAGCGCCAGTTCCGGGGAATCCTACGAGCAGTACTTC.

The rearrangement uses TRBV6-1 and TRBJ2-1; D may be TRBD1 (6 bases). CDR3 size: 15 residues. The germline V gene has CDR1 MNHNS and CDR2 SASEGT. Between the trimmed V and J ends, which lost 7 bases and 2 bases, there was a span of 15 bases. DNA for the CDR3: TGTGCCAGCATTTTCAGGGGATCTGCCTACAATGAGCAGTTCTTC. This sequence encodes CASIFRGSAYNEQFF.

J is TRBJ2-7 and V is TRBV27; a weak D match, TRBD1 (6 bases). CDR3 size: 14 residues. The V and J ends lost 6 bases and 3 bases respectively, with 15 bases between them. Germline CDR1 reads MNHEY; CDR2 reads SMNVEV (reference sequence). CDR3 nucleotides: TGTGCCAGCAGCCTAACGGGACAAAACTACGAGCAGTACTTC. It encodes CASSLTGQNYEQYF.

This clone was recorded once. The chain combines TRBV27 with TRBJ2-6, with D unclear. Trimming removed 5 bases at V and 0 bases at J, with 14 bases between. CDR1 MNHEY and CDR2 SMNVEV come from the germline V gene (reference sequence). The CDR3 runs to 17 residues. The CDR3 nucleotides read TGTGCCAGCAGTCCATCGCGCCTCAACTCTGGGGCCAACGTCCTGACTTTC. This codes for CASSPSRLNSGANVLTF.

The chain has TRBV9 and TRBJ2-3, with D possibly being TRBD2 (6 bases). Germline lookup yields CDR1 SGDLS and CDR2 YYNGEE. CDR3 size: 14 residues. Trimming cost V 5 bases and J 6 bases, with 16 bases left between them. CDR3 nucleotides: TGTGCCAGCAGTTTGGGACTGCCGCTGGATACGCAGTATTTT. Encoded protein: CASSLGLPLDTQYF. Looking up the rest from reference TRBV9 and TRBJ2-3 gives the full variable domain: DSGVTQTPKHLITATGQRVTLRCSPRSGDLSVYWYQQSLDQGLQFLIQYYNGEERAKGNILERFSAQQFPDLHSELNLSSLELGDSALYFCASSLGLPLDTQYFGPGTRLTVL.

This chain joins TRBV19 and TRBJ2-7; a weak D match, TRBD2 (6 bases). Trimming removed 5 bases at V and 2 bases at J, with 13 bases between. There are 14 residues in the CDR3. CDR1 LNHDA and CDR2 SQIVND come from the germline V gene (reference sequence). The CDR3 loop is CASSAGTLAYEQYF. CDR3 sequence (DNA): TGTGCCAGTAGTGCCGGGACTCTAGCCTACGAGCAGTACTTC.

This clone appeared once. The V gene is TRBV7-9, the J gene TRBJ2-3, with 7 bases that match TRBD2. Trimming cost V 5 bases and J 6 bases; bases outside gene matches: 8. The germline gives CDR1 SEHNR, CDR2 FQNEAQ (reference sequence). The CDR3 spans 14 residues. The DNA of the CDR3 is TGTGCCAGCAGCCCCAGCGGGGAGGTCGATACGCAGTATTTT. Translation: CASSPSGEVDTQYF.

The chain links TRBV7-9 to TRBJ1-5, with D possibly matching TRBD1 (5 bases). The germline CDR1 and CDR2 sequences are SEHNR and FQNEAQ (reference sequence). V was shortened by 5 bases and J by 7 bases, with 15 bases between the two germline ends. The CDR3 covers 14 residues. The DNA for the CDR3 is TGTGCCAGCAGCCCATCAGGGCAGGGCCAGCCCCAGCATTTT. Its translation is CASSPSGQGQPQHF.

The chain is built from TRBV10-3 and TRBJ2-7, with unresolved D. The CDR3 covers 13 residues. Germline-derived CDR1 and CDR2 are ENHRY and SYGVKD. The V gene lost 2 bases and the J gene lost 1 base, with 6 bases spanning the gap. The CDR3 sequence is CAISEIRSYEQYF. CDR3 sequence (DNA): TGTGCCATCAGTGAGATCAGATCCTACGAGCAGTACTTC.

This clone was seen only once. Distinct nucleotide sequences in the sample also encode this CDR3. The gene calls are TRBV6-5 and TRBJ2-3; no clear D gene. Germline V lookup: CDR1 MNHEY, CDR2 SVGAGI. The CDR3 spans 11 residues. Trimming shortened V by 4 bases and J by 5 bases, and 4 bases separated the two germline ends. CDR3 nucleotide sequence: TGTGCCAGCAGTTCGTTAGATACGCAGTATTTT. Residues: CASSSLDTQYF.

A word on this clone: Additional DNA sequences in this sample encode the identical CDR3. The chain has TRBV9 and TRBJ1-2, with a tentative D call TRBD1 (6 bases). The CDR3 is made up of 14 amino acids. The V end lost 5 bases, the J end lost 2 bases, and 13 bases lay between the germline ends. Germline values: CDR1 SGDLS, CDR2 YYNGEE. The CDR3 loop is CASSGDRPNYGYTF. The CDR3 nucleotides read TGTGCCAGCAGTGGAGACAGGCCGAACTATGGCTACACCTTC.

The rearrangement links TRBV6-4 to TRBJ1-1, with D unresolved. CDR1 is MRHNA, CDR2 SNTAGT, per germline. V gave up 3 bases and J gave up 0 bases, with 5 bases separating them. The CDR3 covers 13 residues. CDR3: CASSEEMNTEAFF. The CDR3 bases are TGTGCCAGCAGTGAAGAGATGAACACTGAAGCTTTCTTT.

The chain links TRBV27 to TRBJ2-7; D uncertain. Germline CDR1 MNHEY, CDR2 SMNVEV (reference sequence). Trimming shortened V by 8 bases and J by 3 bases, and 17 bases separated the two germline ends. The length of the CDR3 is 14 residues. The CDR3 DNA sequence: TGTGCCAGCCCCGAACGGACCATTGTCTACGAGCAGTACTTC. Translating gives CASPERTIVYEQYF.